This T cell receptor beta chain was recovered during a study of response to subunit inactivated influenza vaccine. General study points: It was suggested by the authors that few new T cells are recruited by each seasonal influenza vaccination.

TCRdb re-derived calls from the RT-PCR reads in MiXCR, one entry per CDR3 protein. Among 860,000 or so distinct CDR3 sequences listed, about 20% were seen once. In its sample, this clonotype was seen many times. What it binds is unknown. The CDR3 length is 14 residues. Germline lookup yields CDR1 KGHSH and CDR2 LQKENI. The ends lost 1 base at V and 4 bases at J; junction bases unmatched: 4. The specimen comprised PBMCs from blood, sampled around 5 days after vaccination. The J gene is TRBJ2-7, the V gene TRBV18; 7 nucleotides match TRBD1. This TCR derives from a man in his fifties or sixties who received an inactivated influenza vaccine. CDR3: CASSPRAQGYEQYF. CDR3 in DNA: TGTGCCAGCTCACCACGGGCACAGGGGTACGAGCAGTACTTC.